This is a list of T cell receptor beta chains from one sample in a study of T-cell reconstitution after alpha-beta-depleted transplantation in children. TCRdb reanalysed the PCR reads using MiXCR and keeps one entry per CDR3 protein. The repertoire has roughly 500,000 distinct CDR3 sequences, approximately 30% of them found once; the top ten carry 2% to 2.5%. The sample consisted of PBMCs from the stem cell graft donor, taken from the stem cell graft. These receptors were obtained from a human donor who donated a stem cell graft to a child with aplastic anemia. Each CDR3 is given with its conserved first and last residue. A D gene is named only where the DNA matches it firmly. Clone sizes are given selectively: once, few, many, or a class where the clone is expanded.

cdr3_nt cdr3_aa clone_size j_call d_call v_call
TGTGCCACTCAAATGGGGGGGGCGCCTAACACTGAAGCTTTCTTT CATQMGGAPNTEAFF - TRBJ1-1 - TRBV25-1
TGTGCCAGCAGTCACCAGCCCGAGGGGAGTACCACCGGGGAGCTGTTTTTT CASSHQPEGSTTGELFF - TRBJ2-2 - TRBV12-3/TRBV12-4
TGTGCCAGCAGTTTAACAGGGCGAATGCAACCCCAGCATTTT CASSLTGRMQPQHF - TRBJ1-5 - TRBV12-3/TRBV12-4
TGCAGCGCTCAAACCGGGACAGGGGGCACTGAAGCTTTCTTT CSAQTGTGGTEAFF - TRBJ1-1 TRBD1 TRBV29-1
TGCAGCGGAGGAGCAGGGAGGTCGGAGACCCAGTACTTC CSGGAGRSETQYF - TRBJ2-5 - TRBV29-1
TGTGCCAGCAGCGACACGAGGGGCCACAACACCGGGGAGCTGTTTTTT CASSDTRGHNTGELFF - TRBJ2-2 - TRBV12-3/TRBV12-4
TGTGCCAGCAGTTACGGGACAGGGGCCTACAATGAGCAGTTCTTC CASSYGTGAYNEQFF few TRBJ2-1 TRBD1 TRBV6-5
TGTGCCAGCAGTCCTGGGAATCCGCAGTACTTC CASSPGNPQYF few TRBJ2-7 - TRBV6-6
TGCAGTGCTAGAGGAGTAGGGACGAACACCGGGGAGCTGTTTTTT CSARGVGTNTGELFF - TRBJ2-2 - TRBV20-1
TGTGCCAGTAGCGATACGTGGCAGTCTGGAAACACCATATATTTT CASSDTWQSGNTIYF - TRBJ1-3 - TRBV19
TGTGCCAGCAGCCACGACAGGGAAACAGATACGCAGTATTTT CASSHDRETDTQYF few TRBJ2-3 TRBD1 TRBV11-3
TGTGCCAGCAGCTCGGGACTAGCGGGAGGAGAAACCGGGGAGCTGTTTTTT CASSSGLAGGETGELFF - TRBJ2-2 TRBD2 TRBV7-6
TGTGCCAGTACCCCCTGGGTGCCCGGGGAGCTGTTTTTT CASTPWVPGELFF - TRBJ2-2 - TRBV19
TGCAGTGCTAGAGATCTGGGACAGGGATTTTATGAAAAACTGTTTTTT CSARDLGQGFYEKLFF - TRBJ1-4 TRBD1 TRBV20-1
TGTGCCAGCACCACGGGGAGAGGGGGCCTCACTGAAGCTTTCTTT CASTTGRGGLTEAFF - TRBJ1-1 TRBD1 TRBV27
TGTGCCAGCAGCTTAGTCGGTAGCCATGGCTACACCTTC CASSLVGSHGYTF few TRBJ1-2 - TRBV7-9
TGCAGTGCTAGAAGTATGTGGGGGGCCGGGGCTGAAGCTTTCTTT CSARSMWGAGAEAFF - TRBJ1-1 - TRBV20-1
TGTGCCACCAGTCACGGGACTAACCTCTACAATGAGCAGTTCTTC CATSHGTNLYNEQFF few TRBJ2-1 TRBD2 TRBV24-1
TGTGCCAGCAGTTATAGGGGGGGCAGCACAGATACGCAGTATTTT CASSYRGGSTDTQYF - TRBJ2-3 - TRBV12-3/TRBV12-4
TGTGCCAGCAGCTTGGGGCACTATAGCAATCAGCCCCAGCATTTT CASSLGHYSNQPQHF - TRBJ1-5 - TRBV5-6
TGTGCCACCAGTAGCGGCAACGAGGAGGGGCAGTATTTT CATSSGNEEGQYF - TRBJ2-3 - TRBV24-1
TGTGCCAGTAGTATCGGCGCCACTGAAGCTTTCTTT CASSIGATEAFF - TRBJ1-1 - TRBV19
TGTGCCAGCGGGGGTGCGCCTTTGAACACTGAAGCTTTCTTT CASGGAPLNTEAFF - TRBJ1-1 - TRBV12-3/TRBV12-4
TGCAGTGCTAGAGATGCTGTCGGCGGGTACAACACCGGGGAGCTGTTTTTT CSARDAVGGYNTGELFF - TRBJ2-2 - TRBV20-1
TGCGCCAGCAGCCTGACAGGGCGCAATCAGCCCCAGCATTTT CASSLTGRNQPQHF few TRBJ1-5 TRBD1 TRBV4-3
TGTGCCAGCAGTTCGGTGACAACTAATGAAAAACTGTTTTTT CASSSVTTNEKLFF - TRBJ1-4 - TRBV6-5